The clone carrying this TCR beta chain appeared a few times. Antigen: not known. The data were obtained in a study of CD8 T cells in ankylosing spondylitis. Findings of the study overall: A TCR beta motif of eight or nine highly homologous variants seemed to mark ankylosing spondylitis blood.

A single record per CDR3 protein comes from TCRdb applying MiXCR to the 5' RACE reads. The sample lists a few hundred thousand distinct CDR3 sequences, over 15% occurring once. Sequencing was performed on blood, either unsorted or a sorted T cell fraction (not recorded which). This clonotype originated in a male donor with ankylosing spondylitis or in good health (not recorded which).

The CDR3 region has the DNA TGTGCCAGCAGTGAATACGCAGGCGGGAACACTGAAGCTTTCTTT. Translating it yields CASSEYAGGNTEAFF. The chain uses TRBV25-1 and TRBJ1-1; no clear D gene. V was shortened by 0 bases and J by 1 base, with 9 bases between the two germline ends. The CDR3 extends over 15 amino acids. Germline CDR1 is MGHDK and CDR2 is SYGVNS.